These 17 T cell receptor beta chains share one sample of origin, sequenced in a study of T cells after yellow fever vaccination. TCRdb redid the calling of the 5' RACE reads with MiXCR, one entry per CDR3 protein. The sample consists of 200,000 to 250,000 distinct CDR3 sequences, 6% to 7.5% of them appearing once. Specimen: CD4+ T cells sorted from PBMCs, collected 15 days after the yellow fever booster vaccination. The receptors shown here come from a man under 40 who received the YFV17D yellow fever vaccine.

This clonotype was picked up many times. The genes are TRBV7-2 and TRBJ2-1; D uncertain. CDR3 length: 15 residues. Germline assignment: CDR1 SGHTA and CDR2 FQGNSA. Trimming removed 4 bases from V and 4 bases from J, with 14 bases in between. The CDR3 coding sequence is TGTGCCAGCAGCTCCCGTCCCCCCCCATACAATGAGCAGTTCTTC. Translation: CASSSRPPPYNEQFF.

The CDR3, as DNA: TGCGGGGTCGACAGAAAGGACCAAGAGACCCAGTACTTC. Its protein product is CGVDRKDQETQYF. The chain combines TRBV20-1 with TRBJ2-5; tentatively, D is TRBD1 (5 bases). CDR1 DFQATT and CDR2 SNEGSKA come from the germline V gene (reference sequence). The CDR3 has 13 residues.

This clonotype appeared a few times. This rearrangement joins TRBV7-2 to TRBJ2-7; tentatively, D is TRBD2 (5 bases). Germline assignment: CDR1 SGHTA and CDR2 FQGNSA. The V and J ends lost 5 bases and 3 bases respectively, with 11 bases between them. This CDR3 has 13 amino acids. As DNA, the CDR3 is TGTGCCAGCAGCCCCCAAGGACTCTACGAGCAGTACTTC. Its translation is CASSPQGLYEQYF.

This clonotype occurred many times. The chain uses TRBV4-3 and TRBJ2-5; TRBD2 is a possible D gene (5 bases). The germline V gene encodes CDR1 LGHNA and CDR2 YSLEER. This CDR3 has 12 residues. V lost 0 bases and J 7 bases, leaving 6 bases between the germline ends. In nucleotides, the CDR3 is TGCGCCAGCAGCCAAGATCGGGGGACCCAGTACTTC. Its protein product is CASSQDRGTQYF.

The chain is built from TRBV14 and TRBJ1-1; TRBD1 matches at 8 bases. The CDR3 is made up of 11 amino acids. J gave up 12 bases and V 3 bases, and 3 bases lay outside the gene matches. Germline V lookup: CDR1 SGHDN, CDR2 FVKESK. CDR3 nucleotides: TGTGCCAGCAGCCAGGGGGACAGGTCTTTCTTT. Its protein product is CASSQGDRSFF.

This clonotype was seen many times. The V and J genes are TRBV20-1 and TRBJ2-1; 8 bases fit TRBD1. Losses at the gene ends were 1 base for V and 8 bases for J; bases not matched to a gene: 4. Per germline, CDR1 DFQATT and CDR2 SNEGSKA (reference sequence). The CDR3 sequence is 13 residues long. CDR3 region: CSARADRDYEQFF. DNA of the CDR3: TGCAGTGCTAGAGCGGACAGGGACTATGAGCAGTTCTTC.

As for this clonotype: The junction and the germline gene differ at one end; a read error may be behind it. The V call is TRBV5-4, the J call TRBJ2-5, with 7 bases lining up with TRBD2. Germline V gene data show CDR1 as SGHNT and CDR2 as YYREEE (reference sequence). This CDR3 contains 13 residues. CDR3 region: CASSLASSGGQLF. The CDR3 nucleotides are TGTGCCAGCAGCTTGGCCTCGTCGGGAGGCCAGCTCTTC.

The rearrangement links TRBV14 to TRBJ2-2; D unresolved. CDR1 is SGHDN and CDR2 is FVKESK in the germline V gene. The CDR3 spans 15 residues. Trimming shortened V by 1 base and J by 4 bases, and 10 bases separated the two germline ends. This CDR3 reads CASSQVGRRTGELFF. CDR3 DNA sequence: TGTGCCAGCAGCCAAGTCGGGCGTCGCACCGGGGAGCTGTTTTTT.

Many counts were recorded for this clonotype. This chain connects TRBV30 to TRBJ2-7, with D perhaps TRBD1 (5 bases). The CDR3 covers 13 residues. V was clipped by 0 bases and J by 4 bases, with 10 bases between them. CDR1 is GTSNPN and CDR2 is SVGIG in the germline V gene (reference sequence). The CDR3 DNA reads as TGTGCCTGGAGTGTGGGCAGGGTTTACGAGCAGTACTTC. It codes for CAWSVGRVYEQYF.

This clonotype has ten or more counts. The chain combines TRBV20-1 with TRBJ2-7, with D perhaps matching TRBD1 or TRBD2 (6 bases each). The CDR3 length is 14 residues. Looked up from germline, CDR1 is DFQATT and CDR2 is SNEGSKA (reference sequence). Trimming pared 5 bases from V and 5 bases from J, leaving 19 bases between. The CDR3 spells CSAAQGGFNDEQYF. The DNA of the CDR3 is TGCAGTGCTGCACAGGGAGGTTTCAACGACGAGCAGTACTTC.

The genes are TRBV5-4 and TRBJ1-1; D is unresolved. This CDR3 contains 14 residues. V was clipped by 4 bases and J by 1 base, with 11 bases between them. Germline V gene data show CDR1 as SGHNT and CDR2 as YYREEE (reference sequence). For the CDR3, the DNA is TGTGCCAGCAGCCCCTGGATGGGGAACACTGAAGCTTTCTTT. It codes for CASSPWMGNTEAFF.

This clonotype was counted only a few times. The genes are TRBV4-2 and TRBJ2-3; 12 positions match TRBD2. The germline gives CDR1 LGHNA, CDR2 YNFKEQ. The ends lost 4 bases at V and 3 bases at J; junction bases unmatched: 5. The CDR3 consists of 16 residues. The CDR3 sequence: CASSPGLAGKTDTQYF. The CDR3 region has the DNA TGTGCCAGCAGCCCCGGACTAGCGGGAAAAACAGATACGCAGTATTTT.

This rearrangement joins TRBV9 to TRBJ2-5; the match to TRBD2 covers 7 bases. This CDR3 region has 14 residues. The junction had 8 bases not matched to a gene; V was cut back by 4 bases and J by 5 bases. Germline V gene sequence: CDR1 SGDLS, CDR2 YYNGEE. The CDR3 coding sequence is TGTGCCAGCAGCCTGACTAGCAGGACGGAGACCCAGTACTTC. As protein: CASSLTSRTETQYF. Combining the CDR3 with reference TRBV9 and TRBJ2-5 gives the whole variable domain DSGVTQTPKHLITATGQRVTLRCSPRSGDLSVYWYQQSLDQGLQFLIQYYNGEERAKGNILERFSAQQFPDLHSELNLSSLELGDSALYFCASSLTSRTETQYFGPGTRLLVL.

This chain connects TRBV20-1 to TRBJ2-3; 9 bases align to TRBD2. The CDR3 is made up of 16 amino acids. The trim removed 3 bases at V and 6 bases at J, leaving 13 bases unmatched. Germline lookup yields CDR1 DFQATT and CDR2 SNEGSKA (reference sequence). The CDR3: CSARPGGSGSLDTQYF. CDR3 sequence (DNA): TGCAGTGCTAGGCCCGGGGGTAGCGGGAGTCTTGATACGCAGTATTTT.

Only a few counts were recorded for this clonotype. V and J are TRBV5-6 and TRBJ2-5, with TRBD1 matching over 7 bases. Per germline, CDR1 SGHDT and CDR2 YYEEEE. V shed 4 bases, J shed 6 bases, and the junction held 18 bases outside the gene matches. The CDR3 has 17 residues. CDR3 protein: CASSKILKGALDQTQYF. DNA for the CDR3: TGTGCCAGCAGCAAGATCCTCAAGGGGGCTCTAGATCAGACCCAGTACTTC.

This clonotype was observed many times. V usage is TRBV7-2 and J usage is TRBJ2-3; 14 bases map to TRBD2. The CDR3 runs to 16 residues. J gave up 7 bases and V 4 bases, and 7 bases lay outside the gene matches. The germline gives CDR1 SGHTA, CDR2 FQGNSA. CDR3: CASSSLGTSGSYTQYF. The CDR3 region has the DNA TGTGCCAGCAGCTCTCTTGGGACTAGCGGGAGTTATACGCAGTATTTT. The full variable domain, with the rest looked up from reference TRBV7-2 and TRBJ2-3, is GAGVSQSPSNKVTEKGKDVELRCDPISGHTALYWYRQSLGQGLEFLIYFQGNSAPDKSGLPSDRFSAERTGGSVSTLTIQRTQQEDSAVYLCASSSLGTSGSYTQYFGPGTRLTVL.

A note on this clonotype: Germline is not matched at one junction end, which may reflect a read error. The rearrangement links TRBV12-5 to TRBJ2-6; the D is unclear. Germline V gives CDR1 LGHNT, CDR2 FRNRAP. The CDR3 runs to 16 residues. The CDR3 DNA reads TGTGTTAGTGGTTGGAAAACCTCCTCTGGGGCCAACGTCCTGACTTTC. The encoded protein is CVSGWKTSSGANVLTF.